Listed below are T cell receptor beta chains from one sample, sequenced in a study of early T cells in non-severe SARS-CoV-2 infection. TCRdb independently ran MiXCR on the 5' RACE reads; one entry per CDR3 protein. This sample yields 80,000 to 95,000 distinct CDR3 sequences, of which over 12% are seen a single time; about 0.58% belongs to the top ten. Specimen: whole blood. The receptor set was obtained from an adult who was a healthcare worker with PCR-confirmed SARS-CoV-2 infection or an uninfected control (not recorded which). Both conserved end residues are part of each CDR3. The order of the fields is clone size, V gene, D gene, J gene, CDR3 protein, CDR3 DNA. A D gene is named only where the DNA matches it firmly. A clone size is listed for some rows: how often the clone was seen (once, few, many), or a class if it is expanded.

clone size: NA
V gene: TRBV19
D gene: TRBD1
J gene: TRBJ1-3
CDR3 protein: CASSVTGAGNTIYF
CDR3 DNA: TGTGCCAGTAGTGTGACAGGGGCTGGAAACACCATATATTTT

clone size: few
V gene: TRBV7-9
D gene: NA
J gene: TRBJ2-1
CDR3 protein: CASSSLTTNEQFF
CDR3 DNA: TGTGCCAGCAGCTCCCTGACTACCAATGAGCAGTTCTTC

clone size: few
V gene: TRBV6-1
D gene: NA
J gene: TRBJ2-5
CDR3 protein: CASSEAGSGETQYF
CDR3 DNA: TGTGCCAGCAGTGAGGCTGGGAGCGGAGAGACCCAGTACTTC

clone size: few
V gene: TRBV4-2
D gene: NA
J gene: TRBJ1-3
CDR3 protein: CASSQDWGGVSGNTIYF
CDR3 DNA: TGTGCCAGCAGCCAAGATTGGGGCGGTGTCTCTGGAAACACCATATATTTT

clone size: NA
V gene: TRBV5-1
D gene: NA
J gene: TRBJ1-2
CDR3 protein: CASSRNQGVDGYTF
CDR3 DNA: TGCGCCAGCAGCCGAAATCAGGGAGTTGACGGCTACACCTTC

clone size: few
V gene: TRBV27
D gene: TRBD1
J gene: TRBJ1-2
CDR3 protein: CASSPLGQGIYGYTF
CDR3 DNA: TGTGCCAGCAGTCCACTAGGACAGGGGATCTATGGCTACACCTTC

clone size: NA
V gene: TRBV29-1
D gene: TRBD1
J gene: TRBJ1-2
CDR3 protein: CSVELVQGADGYTF
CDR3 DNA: TGCAGCGTTGAACTAGTACAGGGGGCCGATGGCTACACCTTC

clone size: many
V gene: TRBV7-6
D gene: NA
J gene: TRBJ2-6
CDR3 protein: CASSLETASGANVLTF
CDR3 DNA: TGTGCCAGCAGCTTAGAAACGGCCTCTGGGGCCAACGTCCTGACTTTC

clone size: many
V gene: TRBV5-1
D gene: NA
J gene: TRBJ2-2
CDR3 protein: CASSLAMGPGELFF
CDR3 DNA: TGCGCCAGCAGCTTGGCGATGGGGCCCGGGGAGCTGTTTTTT

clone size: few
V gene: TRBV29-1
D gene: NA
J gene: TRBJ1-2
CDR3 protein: CSVAGGNYGYTF
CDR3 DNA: TGCAGCGTCGCTGGGGGAAACTATGGCTACACCTTC

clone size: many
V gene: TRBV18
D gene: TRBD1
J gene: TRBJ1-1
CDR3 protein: CASSRDRPSNTEAFF
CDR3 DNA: TGTGCCAGCTCACGGGACAGGCCCTCGAACACTGAAGCTTTCTTT

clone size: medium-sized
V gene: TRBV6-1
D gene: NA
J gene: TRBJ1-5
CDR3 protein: CASSECQGSNQPQHF
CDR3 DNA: TGTGCCAGCAGTGAGTGTCAGGGAAGCAATCAGCCCCAGCATTTT

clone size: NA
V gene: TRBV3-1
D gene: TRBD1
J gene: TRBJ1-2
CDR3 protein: CASSELTGTGYTF
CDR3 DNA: TGTGCCAGCAGCGAACTGACAGGGACTGGCTACACCTTC

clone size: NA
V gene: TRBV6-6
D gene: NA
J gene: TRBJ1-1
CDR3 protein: CASKTGGGLSTEAFF
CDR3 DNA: TGTGCCAGCAAAACGGGGGGCGGTTTATCCACTGAAGCTTTCTTT

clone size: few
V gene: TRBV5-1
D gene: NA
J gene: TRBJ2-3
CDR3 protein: CASSLAPVPDTQYF
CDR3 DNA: TGCGCCAGCAGCTTGGCCCCAGTCCCAGATACGCAGTATTTT

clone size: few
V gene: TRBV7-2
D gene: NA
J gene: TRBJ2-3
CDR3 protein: CASSLVYSTDTQYF
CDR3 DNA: TGTGCCAGCAGCTTAGTTTACAGCACAGATACGCAGTATTTT

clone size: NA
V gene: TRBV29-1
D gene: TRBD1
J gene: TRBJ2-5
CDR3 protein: CSVAGQPQETQYF
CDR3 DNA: TGCAGCGTTGCGGGACAGCCTCAAGAGACCCAGTACTTC

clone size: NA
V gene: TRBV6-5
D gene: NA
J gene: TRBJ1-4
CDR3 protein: CASSWDGSEKLFF
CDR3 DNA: TGTGCCAGCAGTTGGGACGGTTCGGAAAAACTGTTTTTT

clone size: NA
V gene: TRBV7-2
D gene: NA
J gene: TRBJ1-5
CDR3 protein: CASSSSRFDGSNQPQHF
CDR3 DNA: TGTGCCAGCAGCTCCTCTCGATTTGACGGTAGCAATCAGCCCCAGCATTTT

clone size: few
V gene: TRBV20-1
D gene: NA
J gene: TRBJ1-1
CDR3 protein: CSARPPKRGGEAFF
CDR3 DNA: TGCAGTGCTAGACCGCCCAAACGGGGGGGCGAAGCTTTCTTT

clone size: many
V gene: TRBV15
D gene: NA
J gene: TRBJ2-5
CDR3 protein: CATSRTRDTLLGETQYF
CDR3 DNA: TGTGCCACCAGCAGAACCCGGGACACACTCCTTGGAGAGACCCAGTACTTC

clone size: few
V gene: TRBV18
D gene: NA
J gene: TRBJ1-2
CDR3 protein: CASSPRISNYGYTF
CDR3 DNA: TGTGCCAGCTCACCAAGGATATCCAACTATGGCTACACCTTC

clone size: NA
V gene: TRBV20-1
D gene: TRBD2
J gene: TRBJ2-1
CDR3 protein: CSARASILAGPYNEQFF
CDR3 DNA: TGCAGTGCTAGAGCGAGTATTCTAGCGGGACCCTACAATGAGCAGTTCTTC

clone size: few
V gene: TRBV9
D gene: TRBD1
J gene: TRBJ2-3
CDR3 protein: CASSIGTGFYTDTQYF
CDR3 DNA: TGTGCCAGCAGTATTGGGACAGGGTTCTACACAGATACGCAGTATTTT

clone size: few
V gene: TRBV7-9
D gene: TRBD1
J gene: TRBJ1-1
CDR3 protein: CASSSRDRNIAFF
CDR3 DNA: TGTGCCAGCAGCTCAAGGGACAGGAATATTGCTTTCTTT

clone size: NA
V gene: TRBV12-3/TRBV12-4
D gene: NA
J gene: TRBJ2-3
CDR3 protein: CASSSRLVPTSTDTQYF
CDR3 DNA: TGTGCCAGCAGTTCTAGACTAGTCCCTACTAGCACAGATACGCAGTATTTT

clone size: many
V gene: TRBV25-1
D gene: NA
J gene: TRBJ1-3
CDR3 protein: CASSESLLSGNTIYF
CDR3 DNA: TGTGCCAGCAGTGAATCTTTGCTTTCTGGAAACACCATATATTTT

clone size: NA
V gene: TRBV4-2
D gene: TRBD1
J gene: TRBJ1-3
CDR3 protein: CASSQEGTGSGNTIYF
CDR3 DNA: TGTGCCAGCAGCCAAGAGGGGACAGGATCTGGAAACACCATATATTTT

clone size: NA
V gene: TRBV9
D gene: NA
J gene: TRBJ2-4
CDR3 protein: CASSPKLTGQEQYF
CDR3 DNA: TGTGCCAGCAGCCCCAAACTTACGGGCCAAGAGCAGTACTTC

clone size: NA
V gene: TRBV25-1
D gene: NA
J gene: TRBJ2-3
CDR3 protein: CASQIDRTDTQYF
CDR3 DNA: TGTGCCAGTCAAATTGACCGCACAGATACGCAGTATTTT

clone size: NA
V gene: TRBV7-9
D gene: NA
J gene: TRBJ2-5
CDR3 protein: CASSPEQVAGKKYF
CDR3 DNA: TGTGCCAGCAGCCCTGAGCAGGTAGCCGGAAAAAAGTACTTC

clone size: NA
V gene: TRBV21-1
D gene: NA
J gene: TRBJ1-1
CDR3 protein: CASSKEPPTANTEAFF
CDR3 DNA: TGTGCCAGCAGCAAAGAGCCTCCCACTGCGAACACTGAAGCTTTCTTT

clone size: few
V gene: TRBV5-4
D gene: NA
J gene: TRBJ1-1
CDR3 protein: CASSSENTEAFF
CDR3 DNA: TGTGCCAGCAGCTCAGAGAACACTGAAGCTTTCTTT

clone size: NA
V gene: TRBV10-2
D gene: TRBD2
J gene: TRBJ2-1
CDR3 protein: CAGRGLAGGPNEQFF
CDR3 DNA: TGCGCCGGCAGGGGACTAGCGGGGGGGCCCAATGAGCAGTTCTTC

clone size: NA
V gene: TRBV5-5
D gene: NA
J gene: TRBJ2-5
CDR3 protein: CASSLDISEETQYF
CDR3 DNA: TGTGCCAGCAGCTTGGATATAAGCGAAGAGACCCAGTACTTC

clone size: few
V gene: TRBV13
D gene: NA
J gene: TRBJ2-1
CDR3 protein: CASSLGSSFSTF
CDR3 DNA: TGTGCCAGCAGCTTAGGCTCAAGCTTTTCCACCTTC

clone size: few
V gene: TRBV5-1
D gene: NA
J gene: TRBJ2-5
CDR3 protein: CASSTGGAGETQYF
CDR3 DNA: TGCGCCAGCAGCACGGGGGGCGCGGGAGAGACCCAGTACTTC

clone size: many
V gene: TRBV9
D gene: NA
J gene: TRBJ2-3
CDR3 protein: CASSVARGGTDTQYF
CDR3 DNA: TGTGCCAGCAGCGTAGCCAGGGGTGGCACAGATACGCAGTATTTT

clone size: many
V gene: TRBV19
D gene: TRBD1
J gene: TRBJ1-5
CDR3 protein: CASSTQGMSNQPQHF
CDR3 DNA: TGTGCCAGTAGTACACAGGGGATGAGCAATCAGCCCCAGCATTTT

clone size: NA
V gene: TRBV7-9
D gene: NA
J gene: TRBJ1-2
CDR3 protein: CASSLVEGYYGYTF
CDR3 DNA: TGTGCCAGCAGCTTAGTGGAGGGTTACTATGGCTACACCTTC

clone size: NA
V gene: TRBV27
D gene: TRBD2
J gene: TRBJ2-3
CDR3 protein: CASSEQGGGPTDTQYF
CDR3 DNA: TGTGCCAGCTCGGAACAGGGCGGGGGGCCCACAGATACGCAGTATTTT

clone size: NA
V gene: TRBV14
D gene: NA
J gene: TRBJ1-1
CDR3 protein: CASSRTDRMNTEAFF
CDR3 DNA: TGTGCCAGCAGCCGAACCGACAGAATGAACACTGAAGCTTTCTTT

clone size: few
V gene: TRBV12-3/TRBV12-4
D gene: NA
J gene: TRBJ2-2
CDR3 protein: CASSFGTPNTGELFF
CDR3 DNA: TGTGCCAGCAGTTTCGGGACACCGAACACCGGGGAGCTGTTTTTT

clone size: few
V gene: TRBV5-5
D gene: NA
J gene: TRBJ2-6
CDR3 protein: CASSLGSLSSGANVLTF
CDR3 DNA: TGTGCCAGCAGCTTGGGAAGCCTCAGCTCTGGGGCCAACGTCCTGACTTTC

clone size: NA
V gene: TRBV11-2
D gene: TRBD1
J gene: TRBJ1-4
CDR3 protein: CASSKGQGNEKLFF
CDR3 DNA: TGTGCCAGCAGCAAGGGACAGGGAAATGAAAAACTGTTTTTT

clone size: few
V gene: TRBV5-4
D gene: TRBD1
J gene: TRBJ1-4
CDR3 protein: CASSSTGEGRTNEKLFF
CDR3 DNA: TGTGCCAGCAGCTCGACAGGGGAGGGGAGAACTAATGAAAAACTGTTTTTT

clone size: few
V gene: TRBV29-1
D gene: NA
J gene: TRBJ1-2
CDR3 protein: CSVDQHGSSTF
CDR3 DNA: TGCAGCGTAGACCAACACGGCAGCTCCACCTTC

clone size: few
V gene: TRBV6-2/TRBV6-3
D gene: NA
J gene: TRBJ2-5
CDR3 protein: CASSGPVVRQETQYF
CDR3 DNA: TGTGCCAGCAGTGGACCTGTAGTGCGACAAGAGACCCAGTACTTC

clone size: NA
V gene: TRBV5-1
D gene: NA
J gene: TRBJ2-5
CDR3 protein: CASSLAGTKETQYF
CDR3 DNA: TGCGCCAGCAGCTTGGCCGGGACAAAAGAGACCCAGTACTTC

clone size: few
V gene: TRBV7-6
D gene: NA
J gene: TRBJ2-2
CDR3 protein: CASSPSPPGNTGELFF
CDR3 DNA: TGTGCCAGCAGCCCTTCTCCGCCGGGAAACACCGGGGAGCTGTTTTTT

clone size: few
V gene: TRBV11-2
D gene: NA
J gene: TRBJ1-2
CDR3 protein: CASSLGVRVGGYTF
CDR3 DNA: TGTGCCAGCAGCTTAGGGGTCAGGGTAGGAGGCTACACCTTC

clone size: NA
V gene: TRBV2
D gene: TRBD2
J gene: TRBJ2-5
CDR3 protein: CASSVLAGAQETQYF
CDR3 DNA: TGTGCCAGCAGTGTCCTAGCGGGGGCCCAAGAGACCCAGTACTTC

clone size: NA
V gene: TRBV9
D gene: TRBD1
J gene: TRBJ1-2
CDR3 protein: CASSVGTGGSSGYTF
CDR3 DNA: TGTGCCAGCAGCGTAGGGACAGGGGGCTCAAGTGGCTACACCTTC

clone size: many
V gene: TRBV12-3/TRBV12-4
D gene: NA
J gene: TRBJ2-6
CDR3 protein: CASSLGRSGANVLTF
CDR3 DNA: TGTGCCAGCAGTCTGGGACGCTCTGGGGCCAACGTCCTGACTTTC

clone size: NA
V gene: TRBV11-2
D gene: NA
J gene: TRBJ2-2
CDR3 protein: CASTETGELFF
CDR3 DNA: TGTGCCAGCACTGAGACCGGGGAGCTGTTTTTT

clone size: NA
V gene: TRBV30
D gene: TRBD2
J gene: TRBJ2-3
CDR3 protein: CAWSVDGLAGHTDTQYF
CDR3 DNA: TGTGCCTGGAGTGTAGACGGTCTAGCGGGGCACACAGATACGCAGTATTTT

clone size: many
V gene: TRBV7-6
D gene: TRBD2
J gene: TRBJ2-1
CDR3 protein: CASSLGSSGNEQFF
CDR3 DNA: TGTGCCAGCAGCTTAGGGTCTAGCGGGAATGAGCAGTTCTTC